A selection of T cell receptor beta chains follows, all from one sample in a study of blood T cells in healthy people across ages. Via MiXCR, TCRdb re-called the 5' RACE reads, giving one row per CDR3 protein. The sample has about 780,000 distinct CDR3 sequences; around 50% are singletons. The sequenced sample was blood. These receptors were collected from an elderly man in good health. The CDR3 runs from the conserved cysteine through the conserved F or W. Each record gives: clone size, J gene, V gene, D gene, CDR3 DNA, CDR3 protein. D genes are given only for firm matches. The size of a clone is reported for some rows only, either as once, few or many, or as a class for expanded clones.

clone_size: few
j_call: TRBJ2-7
v_call: TRBV20-1
d_call: -
cdr3_nt: TGCAGTGCCCTACTGGGACCCTACGAGCAGTACTTC
cdr3_aa: CSALLGPYEQYF

clone_size: few
j_call: TRBJ2-1
v_call: TRBV3-1
d_call: -
cdr3_nt: TGTGCCAGCAGCCACCGGGCCCATCACAATGAGCAGTTCTTC
cdr3_aa: CASSHRAHHNEQFF

clone_size: -
j_call: TRBJ2-7
v_call: TRBV29-1
d_call: -
cdr3_nt: TGCAGCGCCCCTCGGGTTGCCTACAATGAGCAGTACTTC
cdr3_aa: CSAPRVAYNEQYF

clone_size: -
j_call: TRBJ2-5
v_call: TRBV25-1
d_call: TRBD2
cdr3_nt: TGTGCCAGCAGTGAATTTGGGGAGGGGCTAACAATAGAGACCCAGTACTTC
cdr3_aa: CASSEFGEGLTIETQYF

clone_size: -
j_call: TRBJ2-3
v_call: TRBV9
d_call: -
cdr3_nt: TGTGCCTGCAGCGTGCCCGAGGACGTGGATACGCAGTATTTT
cdr3_aa: CACSVPEDVDTQYF

clone_size: -
j_call: TRBJ1-2
v_call: TRBV6-1
d_call: TRBD1
cdr3_nt: TGTGCCAGCAGTGAGGCGGGACAGGGAGGCTATGGCTACACCTTC
cdr3_aa: CASSEAGQGGYGYTF

clone_size: many
j_call: TRBJ2-1
v_call: TRBV28
d_call: TRBD2
cdr3_nt: TGTGCCAGCAACCAGAGAGCGGGACCCTACAATGAGCAGTTCTTC
cdr3_aa: CASNQRAGPYNEQFF

clone_size: -
j_call: TRBJ2-7
v_call: TRBV5-1
d_call: -
cdr3_nt: TGCGCCAGCAGCATACAGGGTGGGTACAATGAGCAGTACTTC
cdr3_aa: CASSIQGGYNEQYF

clone_size: -
j_call: TRBJ2-5
v_call: TRBV20-1
d_call: TRBD2
cdr3_nt: TGCAGTGCTAGAGGAATAAGGACTAGCGGAAAGAGTTTGGAGACCCAGTACTTC
cdr3_aa: CSARGIRTSGKSLETQYF

clone_size: few
j_call: TRBJ2-3
v_call: TRBV19
d_call: -
cdr3_nt: TGTGCCAGTAGTATGTTAACCGGGGGTAAAGATACGCAGTATTTT
cdr3_aa: CASSMLTGGKDTQYF

clone_size: -
j_call: TRBJ2-7
v_call: TRBV5-1
d_call: -
cdr3_nt: TGCGCCAGCAGCTTGAACCGCCCAGACGGGGGCGAGCAGTACTTC
cdr3_aa: CASSLNRPDGGEQYF

clone_size: -
j_call: TRBJ1-2
v_call: TRBV7-2
d_call: -
cdr3_nt: TGTGCCAGCAGCTTACAACAGCAATCCTATGGCTACACCTTC
cdr3_aa: CASSLQQQSYGYTF

clone_size: many
j_call: TRBJ1-2
v_call: TRBV6-5
d_call: TRBD1
cdr3_nt: TGTGCCAGCAGTTACCTTCGGACAGGCGGATCCTATGGCTACACCTTC
cdr3_aa: CASSYLRTGGSYGYTF

clone_size: few
j_call: TRBJ2-7
v_call: TRBV7-9
d_call: -
cdr3_nt: TGTGCCAGCAGCTGGGACGACTACGAGCAGTACTTC
cdr3_aa: CASSWDDYEQYF

clone_size: few
j_call: TRBJ2-3
v_call: TRBV13
d_call: TRBD2
cdr3_nt: TGTGCCAGCACCGGATCAGGGACTAGCGGACCCACAGATACGCAGTATTTT
cdr3_aa: CASTGSGTSGPTDTQYF

clone_size: -
j_call: TRBJ2-4
v_call: TRBV29-1
d_call: TRBD1
cdr3_nt: TGCAGCGTTAAACAGGGGACAAGCAAAAACATTCAGTACTTC
cdr3_aa: CSVKQGTSKNIQYF

clone_size: -
j_call: TRBJ2-1
v_call: TRBV11-1
d_call: TRBD2
cdr3_nt: TGTGCCAGCAGTCGTCTAGCGGGGGCTGTACATGAGCAGTTCTTC
cdr3_aa: CASSRLAGAVHEQFF

clone_size: -
j_call: TRBJ1-6
v_call: TRBV4-2
d_call: -
cdr3_nt: TGTGCCAGCAGCCAAGGGGGAGGGGCAGGTAATTCACCCCTCCACTTT
cdr3_aa: CASSQGGGAGNSPLHF

clone_size: -
j_call: TRBJ2-5
v_call: TRBV4-1
d_call: -
cdr3_nt: TGCGCCAGCAGCCAAGATCGTGGGAGTAGCGAGACCCAGTACTTC
cdr3_aa: CASSQDRGSSETQYF

clone_size: -
j_call: TRBJ2-3
v_call: TRBV20-1
d_call: TRBD2
cdr3_nt: TGCAGTGCTAGAGATGTAAGCGGGAGGGCCAGCACAGATACGCAGTATTTT
cdr3_aa: CSARDVSGRASTDTQYF

clone_size: few
j_call: TRBJ2-3
v_call: TRBV5-1
d_call: TRBD1
cdr3_nt: TGCGCCAGCAGCTTCCAGGACAGGGAAACAGATACGCAGTATTTT
cdr3_aa: CASSFQDRETDTQYF

clone_size: -
j_call: TRBJ1-5
v_call: TRBV29-1
d_call: -
cdr3_nt: TGCAGCGTTGTTGCAGGGTATGGTCAGCCCCAGCATTTT
cdr3_aa: CSVVAGYGQPQHF

clone_size: -
j_call: TRBJ1-4
v_call: TRBV27
d_call: -
cdr3_nt: TGTGCCAGCAGTTCCCCACAAACAGCGGGGGAAAAACTGTTTTTT
cdr3_aa: CASSSPQTAGEKLFF

clone_size: -
j_call: TRBJ2-1
v_call: TRBV7-3
d_call: TRBD2
cdr3_nt: TGTGCCAGCAGCCCGGGACTAGCGCTTAGCAATGAGCAGTTCTTC
cdr3_aa: CASSPGLALSNEQFF

clone_size: few
j_call: TRBJ1-2
v_call: TRBV7-2
d_call: -
cdr3_nt: TGTGCCAGCAGCTTAGGAGGCGGGGGCGGCTATGGCTACACCTTC
cdr3_aa: CASSLGGGGGYGYTF

clone_size: once
j_call: TRBJ2-3
v_call: TRBV9
d_call: TRBD2
cdr3_nt: TGTGCCAGCAGCGTAGGACTAGCGGGAGCTCCAGATACGCAGTATTTT
cdr3_aa: CASSVGLAGAPDTQYF

clone_size: -
j_call: TRBJ2-5
v_call: TRBV12-3/TRBV12-4
d_call: -
cdr3_nt: TGTGCCAGCAGAAATACGGCACTGGAGACCCAGTACTTC
cdr3_aa: CASRNTALETQYF

clone_size: few
j_call: TRBJ1-2
v_call: TRBV7-3
d_call: -
cdr3_nt: TGTGCCAGCAGCCGATCAGCCAGGGGAAACGGCTACACCTTC
cdr3_aa: CASSRSARGNGYTF